The 9 T cell receptor beta chains given below trace back to one sample, sequenced in a study of blood T cell repertoires in COVID-19. Profiled with immunoSEQ multiplex PCR; TCRdb holds only in-frame clones, not every one. The sample yields roughly 120,000 clones, less than 75% seen once. Input material: peripheral blood. These receptors came from a human donor with acute or convalescent COVID-19. The donor label of this sample is uncertain.

The chain links TRBV2 to TRBJ2-5, with D maybe TRBD1 (6 bases). The CDR3 has 14 amino acids. Germline loops: CDR1 SNHLY, CDR2 FYNNEI. Trimming shortened V by 4 bases and J by 2 bases, and 11 bases separated the two germline ends. CDR3 nucleotide sequence: TGTGCCAGCAGTGTGGGGCAGGGGCAAGAGACCCAGTACTTC. Translation: CASSVGQGQETQYF.

This chain connects TRBV10-2 to TRBJ2-2, with D perhaps TRBD2 (5 bases). The CDR3 contains 13 residues. The V gene lost 5 bases and the J gene lost 4 bases, with 8 bases spanning the gap. Germline values: CDR1 WSHSY, CDR2 SAAADI. The CDR3 coding sequence is TGCGCCAGCAGTTCAGCGGTCACCGGGGAGCTGTTTTTT. Encoded protein: CASSSAVTGELFF.

The rearrangement uses TRBV2 and TRBJ1-3; D ambiguous. Trimming removed 2 bases at V and 6 bases at J, with 11 bases between. This CDR3 has 14 amino acids. Germline CDR1 SNHLY, CDR2 FYNNEI. The CDR3 region is CASSEPGFENTIYF. CDR3 in DNA: TGTGCCAGCAGTGAACCGGGGTTTGAAAACACCATATATTTT. The whole variable domain, remainder taken from reference TRBV2 and TRBJ1-3, is EPEVTQTPSHQVTQMGQEVILRCVPISNHLYFYWYRQILGQKVEFLVSFYNNEISEKSEIFDDQFSVERPDGSNFTLKIRSTKLEDSAMYFCASSEPGFENTIYFGEGSWLTVV.

This chain uses TRBV28 with TRBJ2-5; perhaps TRBD1 as D (7 bases). The CDR3 is 14 amino acids. CDR1 is MDHEN, CDR2 SYDVKM, per germline. V was trimmed by 5 bases and J by 5 bases, leaving 15 bases between them. Here the CDR3 DNA reads TGTGCCAGCAGTCTCAGACAGGGAGGTGAGACCCAGTACTTC. Translated, it gives CASSLRQGGETQYF.

In its sample, this clone was seen a few times. This sequence joins TRBV29-1 and TRBJ1-2; TRBD1 aligns across 9 bases. Germline CDR1 and CDR2: SQVTM and ANQGSEA. V lost 8 bases to trimming and J lost 6 bases; unmatched junction nucleotides: 13. This CDR3 is built from 14 residues. In DNA form, the CDR3 reads TGCAGCATAAGGGGACAGGGAGGTGTTGATGGCTACACCTTC. Protein product: CSIRGQGGVDGYTF.

This sequence joins TRBV5-1 and TRBJ2-1, with TRBD2 matching 7 bases. The ends lost 4 bases at V and 1 base at J; junction bases unmatched: 8. CDR3 size: 16 residues. Per the germline V gene, CDR1 is SGHRS and CDR2 is YFSETQ. The CDR3 loop is CASSPRASGSYNEQFF. The CDR3 DNA reads TGCGCCAGCAGCCCCCGGGCTAGCGGATCCTACAATGAGCAGTTCTTC.

The chain couples TRBV19 to TRBJ2-3, with D possibly TRBD1 on 6 matching bases. Germline V gene lookup returns CDR1 LNHDA and CDR2 SQIVND (reference sequence). Trimming shortened V by 5 bases and J by 3 bases, and 15 bases separated the two germline ends. The CDR3 covers 15 residues. Here the CDR3 DNA reads TGTGCCAGTAGTCGTGAGGACAGTCGTACAGATACGCAGTATTTT. This sequence encodes CASSREDSRTDTQYF.

The V and J genes are TRBV28 and TRBJ1-4; 9 nucleotides align to TRBD1. The CDR3 length is 15 residues. Germline V lookup: CDR1 MDHEN, CDR2 SYDVKM. Trimming cost V 6 bases and J 1 base; bases outside gene matches: 3. The CDR3 bases are TGTGCCAGCAGACCGACAGGGGGAACTAATGAAAAACTGTTTTTT. This encodes CASRPTGGTNEKLFF.

The V call is TRBV2, the J call TRBJ1-6, with TRBD1 identical over 7 bases. This CDR3 has 16 residues. Germline V gives CDR1 SNHLY, CDR2 FYNNEI. Germline trimming cut 6 bases from V and 5 bases from J; bases unmatched to any gene: 10. The chain's CDR3 is CASSRGSQAHNSPLHF. The CDR3 coding sequence is TGTGCCAGCAGCAGGGGGAGTCAGGCCCATAATTCACCCCTCCACTTT.